This T cell receptor (beta chain) was identified during a study of high-grade serous ovarian cancer treatment subgroups. TCRdb's copy holds only in-frame clones and misses some; the assay was immunoSEQ multiplex PCR. The sample lists some 10,000 clones; around 65% were seen once. Germline values: CDR1 MGHRA, CDR2 YSYEKL. The CDR3 runs 13 residues. V dropped 6 bases and J dropped 3 bases, with 11 bases sitting between them. Tumor tissue was taken before any definitive surgery or chemotherapy was given. The chain links TRBV4-1 to TRBJ2-5; D ambiguous. The receptor's source is a human donor with high-grade serous ovarian cancer. Sequencing was performed on tumor tissue. The CDR3 spells CASSLGREETQYF. The DNA of the CDR3 is TGCGCCAGCAGTCTCGGACGCGAAGAGACCCAGTACTTC.